This T cell receptor beta chain was profiled in a study of blood T cell repertoires in COVID-19. For the study at large: The cDNA or gDNA used as material had been derived from T cells, B-cell-depleted T cells, or PBMCs.

Source study methods: Scientists estimated how many nucleated cells there were by amplifying reference gene primers. Sequenced by immunoSEQ multiplex PCR; TCRdb stores in-frame clones only, minus some. That table supplies the V and J calls and clone size; D and trimming were determined from the DNA. This sample has about 280,000 clones, with roughly 87% found just once. Germline CDR1 is SGHRS and CDR2 is YFSETQ. The CDR3 spans 13 residues. The V end lost 0 bases, the J end lost 7 bases, and 10 bases lay between the germline ends. Donors in Cohort 3 counted as recovered after two negative PCRs, clearance, or symptom resolution.

V is TRBV5-1 and J is TRBJ2-5; D not certain. The TCR was taken from a woman aged 25 to 39 who had recovered from COVID-19. Sequencing was carried out using PBMCs or T cells enriched from blood (not recorded which). The CDR3 loop reads CASSLDGPGTQYF. In DNA, the CDR3 is TGCGCCAGCAGCTTGGATGGGCCCGGGACCCAGTACTTC. Supplemented by reference TRBV5-1 and TRBJ2-5, the full variable domain reads KAGVTQTPRYLIKTRGQQVTLSCSPISGHRSVSWYQQTPGQGLQFLFEYFSETQRNKGNFPGRFSGRQFSNSRSEMNVSTLELGDSALYLCASSLDGPGTQYFGPGTRLLVL.